Reported below is one T cell receptor (beta chain). What it binds is not known. The PCR was carried out with 60 Vbeta primers and 13 Jbeta primers. Clones were sequenced by immunoSEQ multiplex PCR, and TCRdb holds only the in-frame ones, with some missing. The table lists fewer than 110,000 clones, around 77% of them singletons. This specimen comes from a study of cytomegalovirus exposure and HLA in healthy donors. The study's findings and limits: In a later analysis, TCR beta V- and J-gene trimming showed a link to a missense DCLRE1C variant. In a later analysis, donors in an Asian-associated ancestry cluster reportedly had fewer N-insertions in productive TCRs than the cohort mean. Further analysis was carried out later, and it showed several of the most significant clusters appearing linked to common viral pathogens.

V trimming: 4 bases; J trimming: 5 bases; junction bases outside the gene matches: 11. Germline V gene data show CDR1 as SGDLS and CDR2 as YYNGEE. The CDR3 is 16 residues long. The sample consisted of PBMCs. The receptor's source is a man in his fifties or sixties in good health and CMV-seropositive. V usage is TRBV9 and J usage is TRBJ2-7, with 11 bases that match TRBD1. The CDR3 DNA sequence: TGTGCCAGCAGCCTGGGGGGTGGACAGGGGGCCAACGAGCAGTACTTC. It specifies CASSLGGGQGANEQYF. The full variable domain, rest sourced from reference TRBV9 and TRBJ2-7, is DSGVTQTPKHLITATGQRVTLRCSPRSGDLSVYWYQQSLDQGLQFLIQYYNGEERAKGNILERFSAQQFPDLHSELNLSSLELGDSALYFCASSLGGGQGANEQYFGPGTRLTVT.